This T cell receptor beta chain was sequenced in a study of T-cell reconstitution after alpha-beta-depleted transplantation in children. Unique molecular identifiers were used in preparing the TCRbeta library. TCRdb independently ran MiXCR on the PCR reads; one entry per CDR3 protein. The table has 400,000 to 500,000 distinct CDR3 sequences, about a tenth seen once. From germline, CDR1 is MNHNS and CDR2 SASEGT. The CDR3 runs to 15 residues. The trim removed 6 bases at V and 2 bases at J, leaving 5 bases unmatched. This clonotype has only a few counts. The J gene is TRBJ2-1, the V gene TRBV6-1, with 9 positions matching TRBD1. Material: PBMCs from the stem cell graft donor, obtained from the stem cell graft. This sequence was found in a human donor who donated a stem cell graft to a child with acute myeloid leukemia. In DNA, the CDR3 is TGTGCCAGCAGAAGGGGACAGGGCCCCTACAATGAGCAGTTCTTC. This encodes CASRRGQGPYNEQFF.